This T cell receptor beta chain is drawn from a study of T-cell memory formation after mild COVID-19. Notes on the study in general: A second wave expanding day 15 to 37 was CD4+-biased; contracting clones were balanced.

TCRdb re-called the 5' RACE reads through MiXCR, storing one row per CDR3 protein. In the table there are 300,000 to 400,000 distinct CDR3 sequences, 25% to 30% of which are singletons. This clonotype was detected only a few times. Antigen unknown. This CDR3 has 15 residues. V was pared by 4 bases and J by 3 bases, with 5 bases of the junction left unmatched. From germline, CDR1 is MNHEY and CDR2 SVGAGI. V usage is TRBV6-5 and J usage is TRBJ1-2, with 10 bases matching TRBD1. Sample: PBMCs or a T cell subset sorted from them (not recorded which). The clonotype originates from an adult woman who had mild COVID-19 (a few samples of this study predate the infection). Cell type and time point are not known. CDR3 loop: CASSFSGTGDYGYTF. For the CDR3, the DNA is TGTGCCAGCAGTTTCTCCGGGACAGGGGACTATGGCTACACCTTC.